Described below is a single TCR beta chain sequence and its context. This sample stems from a study of blood T cell repertoires in COVID-19. The table came from immunoSEQ multiplex PCR; TCRdb's copy has only in-frame clones and leaves some out. Of some 190,000 clones in the sample, 89% are singletons; the top ten hold about 2.2%. Per the germline V gene, CDR1 is SNHLY and CDR2 is FYNNEI. V shed 2 bases and J shed 3 bases, with 11 bases lying between them. The CDR3 consists of 15 residues. The chain combines TRBV2 with TRBJ2-1, with D possibly TRBD2 on 6 matching bases. Specimen: PBMCs or T cells enriched from blood (not recorded which). The receptor was isolated from a woman in her thirties or forties with acute COVID-19. This chain's CDR3 is CASSESGVLYNEQFF. CDR3 coding DNA: TGTGCCAGCAGTGAATCGGGGGTCCTCTACAATGAGCAGTTCTTC.